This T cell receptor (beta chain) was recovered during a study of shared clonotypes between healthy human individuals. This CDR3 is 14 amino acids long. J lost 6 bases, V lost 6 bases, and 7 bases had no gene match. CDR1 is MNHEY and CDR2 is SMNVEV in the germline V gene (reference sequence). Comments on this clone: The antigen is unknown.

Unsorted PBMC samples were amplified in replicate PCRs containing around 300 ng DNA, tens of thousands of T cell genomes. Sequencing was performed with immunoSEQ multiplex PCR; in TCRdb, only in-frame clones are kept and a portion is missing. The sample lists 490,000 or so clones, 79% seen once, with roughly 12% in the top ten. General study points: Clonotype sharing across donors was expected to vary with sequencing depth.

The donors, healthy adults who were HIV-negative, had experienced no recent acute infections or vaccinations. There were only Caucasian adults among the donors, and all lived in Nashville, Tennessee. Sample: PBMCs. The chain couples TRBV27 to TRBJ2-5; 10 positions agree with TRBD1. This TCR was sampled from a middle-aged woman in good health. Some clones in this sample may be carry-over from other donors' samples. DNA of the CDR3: TGTGCCAGCAGGCCCGACAGGGGGCGGCAGACCCAGTACTTC. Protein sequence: CASRPDRGRQTQYF.